Included here is one T cell receptor beta chain sequence, with context. Sequence at one end of the junction differs from germline and may be a read error. The sample belongs to a study of neurological immune-mediated disorders. In TCRdb, the 5' RACE reads were re-called with MiXCR into one record per CDR3 protein. The table shows around 70,000 distinct CDR3 sequences, with 4% to 6% occurring only once. The receptor comes from a man aged 18 to 35 with multiple sclerosis. Sequenced input: PBMCs.

The CDR3 spells CASSPTGAGAKKIQYF. CDR3 DNA sequence: TGTGCCAGCAGCCCTACAGGGGCAGGGGCCAAAAAAATTCAGTACTTC. The chain links TRBV5-5 to TRBJ2-4; the match to TRBD1 covers 7 bases. The germline gives CDR1 SGHKS, CDR2 YYEKEE (reference sequence). The CDR3 has 16 residues.